The 15 T cell receptor beta chains listed next were all sequenced from one sample in a study of cytomegalovirus exposure and HLA in healthy donors. Some clones are missing from TCRdb's copy, which holds only in-frame ones; the method was immunoSEQ multiplex PCR. Of 160,000 or so clones in the sample, approximately 89% were seen once. The sample consisted of PBMCs. The receptors were gathered from a man aged 18 to 30 in good health and CMV-seropositive.

The J gene is TRBJ2-7, the V gene TRBV28; D is uncertain. Germline CDR1 MDHEN, CDR2 SYDVKM. The V end was cut by 6 bases, the J end by 4 bases, with 7 bases between. This CDR3 has 11 amino acids. The CDR3 here is CASSRSYEQYF. The CDR3 DNA sequence: TGTGCCAGCAGCCGGAGTTACGAGCAGTACTTC.

The rearrangement links TRBV4-1 to TRBJ2-1, with 8 positions matching TRBD1. V was pared by 0 bases and J by 3 bases, with 4 bases of the junction left unmatched. This CDR3 contains 16 residues. Germline V gives CDR1 MGHRA, CDR2 YSYEKL. As DNA, the CDR3 is TGCGCCAGCAGCCAAGAAGGACAGGGATACTACAATGAGCAGTTCTTC. The encoded protein is CASSQEGQGYYNEQFF.

This chain links TRBV10-3 with TRBJ1-2, with 8 bases identical to TRBD1. The CDR3 consists of 14 residues. With V trimmed by 5 bases and J by 6 bases, 8 bases remained unmatched. Germline V gene sequence: CDR1 ENHRY, CDR2 SYGVKD. In nucleotides, the CDR3 is TGTGCCATCAGTACAATAGGACAGGGAAATGGCTACACCTTC. This translates into CAISTIGQGNGYTF.

This clone has only one observation. The genes are TRBV5-4 and TRBJ2-6, with 11 bases identical to TRBD1. The CDR3 is 18 residues long. Unmatched junction bases numbered 2, after V lost 0 bases and J lost 0 bases. Germline CDR1 SGHNT, CDR2 YYREEE (reference sequence). The DNA for the CDR3 is TGTGCCAGCAGCTTGGTCGGGACAGGGGGCTCTGGGGCCAACGTCCTGACTTTC. Its protein is CASSLVGTGGSGANVLTF.

This rearrangement joins TRBV5-1 to TRBJ2-7; D is possibly TRBD1 (6 bases). This CDR3 has 17 amino acids. The germline V and J ends were trimmed by 4 bases and 0 bases, with 20 bases remaining between them. Per the germline V gene, CDR1 is SGHRS and CDR2 is YFSETQ. CDR3 nucleotides: TGCGCCAGCAGCCGCGGTTACTCCAGGACAGACTCCTACGAGCAGTACTTC. Translation: CASSRGYSRTDSYEQYF.

The V call is TRBV6-6, the J call TRBJ2-7; no clear D. CDR3 length equals 13 residues. Germline V gene lookup returns CDR1 MNHNY and CDR2 SVGAGI (reference sequence). V lost 2 bases and J 4 bases, leaving 9 bases between the germline ends. Here the CDR3 DNA reads TGTGCCAGCAGTTACGAAGTCAGGTACGAGCAGTACTTC. Residues: CASSYEVRYEQYF.

J is TRBJ2-2 and V is TRBV25-1, with 7 bases lining up with TRBD1. This CDR3 is 13 amino acids long. V shed 7 bases and J 5 bases; nucleotides not matched to a gene: 4. Germline loops: CDR1 MGHDK, CDR2 SYGVNS. Here the CDR3 reads CASMTGQTGELFF. In nucleotides, the CDR3 is TGTGCCAGCATGACAGGGCAAACCGGGGAGCTGTTTTTT.

The rearrangement joins TRBV5-1 to TRBJ2-1; TRBD1 matches at 9 bases. The CDR3 totals 15 residues. After removal of 4 bases from V and 2 bases from J, the junction contained 4 bases not matched to a gene. Germline V gene sequence: CDR1 SGHRS, CDR2 YFSETQ. The CDR3 loop reads CASSSTGGAYNEQFF. The CDR3 DNA reads TGCGCCAGCAGCAGTACAGGGGGCGCCTACAATGAGCAGTTCTTC. Filled out from reference TRBV5-1 and TRBJ2-1, the complete variable domain reads KAGVTQTPRYLIKTRGQQVTLSCSPISGHRSVSWYQQTPGQGLQFLFEYFSETQRNKGNFPGRFSGRQFSNSRSEMNVSTLELGDSALYLCASSSTGGAYNEQFFGPGTRLTVL.

This chain links TRBV6-1 with TRBJ1-2, with TRBD1 as a possible D gene (5 bases). V gave up 2 bases and J gave up 4 bases, with 17 bases separating them. The CDR3 totals 16 residues. Per the germline V gene, CDR1 is MNHNS and CDR2 is SASEGT. The CDR3 DNA sequence: TGTGCCAGCAGTGAAAGTCCAGGGCAGGCCGTCTATGGCTACACCTTC. The encoded protein is CASSESPGQAVYGYTF.

The chain carries TRBV19 and TRBJ2-6; 9 bases are shared with TRBD1. V lost 9 bases to trimming and J lost 0 bases; unmatched junction nucleotides: 9. The germline CDR1 and CDR2 sequences are LNHDA and SQIVND (reference sequence). CDR3 length: 17 amino acids. The CDR3 DNA follows: TGTGCCAGCCGCCGGGACAGGGAACCCTCTGGGGCCAACGTCCTGACTTTC. Its translation: CASRRDREPSGANVLTF.

This chain uses TRBV7-9 with TRBJ2-7; D perhaps matches TRBD1 (5 bases). The CDR3 is 13 amino acids. Deletions cut 5 bases from V and 3 bases from J, with 11 bases between. CDR1 and CDR2 (germline): SEHNR, FQNEAQ (reference sequence). Here the CDR3 DNA reads TGTGCCAGCAGCCACCGACAGAACTACGAGCAGTACTTC. Translating it yields CASSHRQNYEQYF.

The CDR3 nucleotides are TGTGCCAGCAGCGCGGGACAGGGGGACTACGAGCAGTACTTC. Amino acids: CASSAGQGDYEQYF. The V call is TRBV9, the J call TRBJ2-7; 11 nucleotides match TRBD1. This CDR3 is 14 amino acids long. After removal of 3 bases from V and 3 bases from J, the junction contained 2 bases not matched to a gene. Germline CDR1 reads SGDLS; CDR2 reads YYNGEE. Looking up the rest from reference TRBV9 and TRBJ2-7 gives the full variable domain: DSGVTQTPKHLITATGQRVTLRCSPRSGDLSVYWYQQSLDQGLQFLIQYYNGEERAKGNILERFSAQQFPDLHSELNLSSLELGDSALYFCASSAGQGDYEQYFGPGTRLTVT.

The gene calls are TRBV7-2 and TRBJ1-5, with TRBD1 identical over 7 bases. Per the germline V gene, CDR1 is SGHTA and CDR2 is FQGNSA. This CDR3 region has 15 residues. Trimming took 6 bases from V and 5 from J; bases not matched to a gene: 10. CDR3 DNA: TGTGCCAGCAGTTCCCGACAGGGATCAGATCAGCCCCAGCATTTT. Its protein product is CASSSRQGSDQPQHF.

V is TRBV4-2 and J is TRBJ1-6, with 7 bases identical to TRBD1. CDR1 and CDR2 from the germline V gene are LGHNA and YNFKEQ. V lost 0 bases, J lost 7 bases, and 6 bases stayed unmatched. This CDR3 is 16 amino acids long. As DNA, the CDR3 is TGTGCCAGCAGCCAAGAAGGGACAGAGTTAAATTCACCCCTCCACTTT. As protein: CASSQEGTELNSPLHF.

V gene TRBV9 combines with J gene TRBJ1-1, with 7 positions matching TRBD1. The CDR3 runs to 15 residues. CDR1 is SGDLS, CDR2 YYNGEE, per germline. Germline trimming cut 3 bases from V and 0 bases from J; bases unmatched to any gene: 5. The CDR3 DNA reads as TGTGCCAGCAGCGAAAGGGGACAGTTGAACACTGAAGCTTTCTTT. Translation gives CASSERGQLNTEAFF. The entire variable domain, with the rest obtained from reference TRBV9 and TRBJ1-1, is as follows: DSGVTQTPKHLITATGQRVTLRCSPRSGDLSVYWYQQSLDQGLQFLIQYYNGEERAKGNILERFSAQQFPDLHSELNLSSLELGDSALYFCASSERGQLNTEAFFGQGTRLTVV.